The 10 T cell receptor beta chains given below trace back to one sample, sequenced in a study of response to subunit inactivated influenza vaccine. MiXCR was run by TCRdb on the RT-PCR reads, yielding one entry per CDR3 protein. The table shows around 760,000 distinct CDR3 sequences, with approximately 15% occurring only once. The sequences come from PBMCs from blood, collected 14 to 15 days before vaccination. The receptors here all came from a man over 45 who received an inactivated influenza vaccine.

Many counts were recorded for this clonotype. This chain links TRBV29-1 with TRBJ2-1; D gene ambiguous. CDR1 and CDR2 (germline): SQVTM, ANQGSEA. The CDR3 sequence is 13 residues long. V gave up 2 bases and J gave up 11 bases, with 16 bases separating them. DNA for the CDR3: TGCAGCGTTGAAAGTCTGTTAGCTAGGAAGCAGTTCTTC. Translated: CSVESLLARKQFF.

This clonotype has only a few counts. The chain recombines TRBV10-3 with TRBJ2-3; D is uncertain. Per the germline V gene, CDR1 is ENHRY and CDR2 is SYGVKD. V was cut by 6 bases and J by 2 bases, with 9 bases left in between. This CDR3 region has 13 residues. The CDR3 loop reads CAISPGFTDTQYF. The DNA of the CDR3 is TGTGCCATCAGCCCAGGTTTCACAGATACGCAGTATTTT.

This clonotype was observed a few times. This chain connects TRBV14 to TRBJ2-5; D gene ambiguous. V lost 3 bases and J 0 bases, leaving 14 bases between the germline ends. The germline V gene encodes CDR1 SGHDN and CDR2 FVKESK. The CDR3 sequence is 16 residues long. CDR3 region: CASSHEPSDNQETQYF. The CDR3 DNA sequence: TGTGCCAGCAGCCACGAACCGAGTGACAACCAAGAGACCCAGTACTTC.

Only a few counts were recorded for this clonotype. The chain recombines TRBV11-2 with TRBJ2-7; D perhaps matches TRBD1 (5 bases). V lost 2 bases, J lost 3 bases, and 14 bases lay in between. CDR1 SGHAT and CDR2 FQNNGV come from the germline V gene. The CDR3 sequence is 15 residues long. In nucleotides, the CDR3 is TGTGCCAGCAGCTTAACACAGGTACTAAGCTACGAGCAGTACTTC. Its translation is CASSLTQVLSYEQYF.

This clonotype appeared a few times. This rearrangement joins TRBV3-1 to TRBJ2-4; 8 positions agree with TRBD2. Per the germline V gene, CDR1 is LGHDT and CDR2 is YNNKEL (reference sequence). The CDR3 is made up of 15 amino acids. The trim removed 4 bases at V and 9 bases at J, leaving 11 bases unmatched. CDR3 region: CASSPTGLVYGIQYF. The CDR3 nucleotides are TGTGCCAGCAGCCCCACGGGACTAGTTTATGGCATTCAGTACTTC. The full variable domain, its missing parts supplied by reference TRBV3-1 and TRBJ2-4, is DTAVSQTPKYLVTQMGNDKSIKCEQNLGHDTMYWYKQDSKKFLKIMFSYNNKELIINETVPNRFSPKSPDKAHLNLHINSLELGDSAVYFCASSPTGLVYGIQYFGAGTRLSVL.

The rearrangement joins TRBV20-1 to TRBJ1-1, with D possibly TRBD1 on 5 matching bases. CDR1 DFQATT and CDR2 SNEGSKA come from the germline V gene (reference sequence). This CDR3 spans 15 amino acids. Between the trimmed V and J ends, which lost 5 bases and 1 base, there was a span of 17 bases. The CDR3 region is CSAAEPGRGNTEAFF. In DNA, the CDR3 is TGCAGTGCTGCAGAACCGGGAAGGGGGAACACTGAAGCTTTCTTT.

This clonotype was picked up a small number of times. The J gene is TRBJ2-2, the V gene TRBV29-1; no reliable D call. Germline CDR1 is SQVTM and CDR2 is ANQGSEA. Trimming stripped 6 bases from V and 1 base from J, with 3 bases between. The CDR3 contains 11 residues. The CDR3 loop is CSVRNTGELFF. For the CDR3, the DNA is TGCAGCGTCCGGAACACCGGGGAGCTGTTTTTT.

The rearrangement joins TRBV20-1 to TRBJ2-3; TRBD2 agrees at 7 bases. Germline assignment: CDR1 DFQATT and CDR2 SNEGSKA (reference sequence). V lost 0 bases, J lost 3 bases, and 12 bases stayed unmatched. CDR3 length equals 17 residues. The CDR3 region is CSARDLGGWGGTDTQYF. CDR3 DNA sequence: TGCAGTGCTAGAGATCTAGGAGGTTGGGGGGGAACAGATACGCAGTATTTT.

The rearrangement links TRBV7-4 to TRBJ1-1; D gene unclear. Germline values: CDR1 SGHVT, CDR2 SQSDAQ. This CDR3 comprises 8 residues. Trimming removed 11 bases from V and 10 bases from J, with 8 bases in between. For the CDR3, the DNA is TGTGCCCTCCCAGGAGCTTTCTTT. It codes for CALPGAFF.

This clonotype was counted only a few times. The CDR3 DNA sequence: TGTGCCAGCAGCCAAGAAGGGGGGCTCTACCCCTACGAGCAGTACTTC. This codes for CASSQEGGLYPYEQYF. The chain couples TRBV4-2 to TRBJ2-7; tentatively, D is TRBD1 or TRBD2 (6 bases each). The CDR3 is made up of 16 amino acids. V shed 0 bases and J shed 2 bases, with 14 bases lying between them. Germline V gene sequence: CDR1 LGHNA, CDR2 YNFKEQ.